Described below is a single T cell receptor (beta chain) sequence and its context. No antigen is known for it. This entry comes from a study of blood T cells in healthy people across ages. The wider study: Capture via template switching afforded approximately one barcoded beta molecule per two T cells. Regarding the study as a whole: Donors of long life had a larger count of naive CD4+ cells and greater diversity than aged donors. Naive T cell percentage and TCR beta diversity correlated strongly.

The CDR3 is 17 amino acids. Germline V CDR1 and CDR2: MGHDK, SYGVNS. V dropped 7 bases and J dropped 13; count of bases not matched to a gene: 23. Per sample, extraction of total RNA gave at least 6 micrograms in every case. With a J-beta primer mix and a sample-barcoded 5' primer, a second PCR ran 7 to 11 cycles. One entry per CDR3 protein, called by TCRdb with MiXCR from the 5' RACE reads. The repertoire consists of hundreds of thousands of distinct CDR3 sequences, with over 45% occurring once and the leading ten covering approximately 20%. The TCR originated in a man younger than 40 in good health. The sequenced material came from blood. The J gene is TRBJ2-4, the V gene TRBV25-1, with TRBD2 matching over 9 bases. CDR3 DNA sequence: TGTGCCAGCACTACACTAGCGGGCGGAGGAGGCCCCGGAGAGCAGTACTTC. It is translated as CASTTLAGGGGPGEQYF.